Listed here are 5 T cell receptor beta chains from one sample, sequenced in a study of cytomegalovirus exposure and HLA in healthy donors. The study ran its PCR with 60 Vbeta and 13 Jbeta primers. TCRdb keeps only in-frame clones here, not all; method: immunoSEQ multiplex PCR. The sample holds 100,000 to 150,000 clones, around 75% seen once. Sequencing was performed on PBMCs. Receptors were obtained from a woman aged 45-65 years in good health and CMV-seropositive.

With regard to this clone: A junction boundary mismatches the germline segment, possibly from a read error. This rearrangement joins TRBV7-9 to TRBJ2-1; 9 positions match TRBD2. Germline values: CDR1 SEHNR, CDR2 FQNEAQ (reference sequence). This CDR3 spans 16 amino acids. CDR3 protein: CSSSLGAGGPGNEQFF. CDR3 DNA sequence: TGTTCCAGCAGCTTAGGGGCGGGAGGGCCAGGCAATGAGCAGTTCTTC.

The rearrangement links TRBV19 to TRBJ1-4; D call uncertain. The length of the CDR3 is 14 residues. Trimming shortened V by 3 bases and J by 7 bases, and 12 bases separated the two germline ends. Germline V CDR1 and CDR2: LNHDA, SQIVND (reference sequence). The CDR3 region has the DNA TGTGCCAGTAGTATCCTGGCCAGTGGTGAAAAACTGTTTTTT. It specifies CASSILASGEKLFF.

The chain is built from TRBV6-5 and TRBJ2-1; 10 bases are shared with TRBD1. Germline CDR1 is MNHEY and CDR2 is SVGAGI. Germline trimming cut 2 bases from V and 10 bases from J; bases unmatched to any gene: 5. The CDR3 length is 14 residues. CDR3 DNA: TGTGCCAGCAGTTACCCCCCGACAGGGGGCGAGCAGTTCTTC. Protein sequence: CASSYPPTGGEQFF.

The chain uses TRBV7-3 and TRBJ2-3, with 16 bases lining up with TRBD2. Germline CDR1 reads SGHTA; CDR2 reads FQGTGA. V lost 5 bases, J lost 2 bases, and 7 bases stayed unmatched. This CDR3 region has 18 residues. For the CDR3, the DNA is TGTGCCAGCAGCCTGACGGGACTAGCGGGGGGGATCACAGATACGCAGTATTTT. Translated: CASSLTGLAGGITDTQYF.

V gene TRBV9 combines with J gene TRBJ1-1; D is uncertain. The germline V gene has CDR1 SGDLS and CDR2 YYNGEE. CDR3 length: 13 residues. Trimming took off 0 bases at V and 0 bases at J, with 3 bases between the two ends. In nucleotides, the CDR3 is TGTGCCAGCAGCGTAGTCATGAACACTGAAGCTTTCTTT. Its translation is CASSVVMNTEAFF.